The clone carrying this T cell receptor (beta chain) turned up a few times. The junction had 3 bases not matched to a gene; V was cut back by 5 bases and J by 9 bases. CDR1 is SGHTA, CDR2 FQGNSA, per germline. The CDR3 sequence is 12 residues long. As for time point: newly diagnosed GD, antithyroid drugs for less than 3 months. PBMC-derived RNA was used for the TCR library. American Thyroid Association guidelines defined Graves' disease diagnosis. This sample was included in a study of regulatory T cells in long-lasting Graves disease. For the study at large: Antithyroid drug intake by newly diagnosed Graves' patients had lasted under 3 months.

CDR3 regions were amplified by Arm-PCR using iRepertoire HTBI primers to build TCR beta libraries. One entry per CDR3 protein results from TCRdb running MiXCR on the multiplex PCR reads. This sample carries 350,000 to 550,000 distinct CDR3 sequences, approximately 15% of them seen once, and the ten largest clones take 17%. The same sample was also studied in work on T cells in Graves' hyperthyroidism and ophthalmopathy.

The chain has TRBV7-2 and TRBJ2-4, with TRBD1 matching 8 bases. The sample consisted of peripheral blood mononuclear cells (PBMCs), taken at new diagnosis, from a patient treated with antithyroid drugs. This TCR was recovered from a woman in her 50s with Graves disease. CDR3 sequence reads: CASSRQGSIQYF. Written as DNA, the CDR3 is TGTGCCAGCAGCCGACAGGGGAGCATTCAGTACTTC. The whole variable domain, filled in from reference TRBV7-2 and TRBJ2-4, reads GAGVSQSPSNKVTEKGKDVELRCDPISGHTALYWYRQSLGQGLEFLIYFQGNSAPDKSGLPSDRFSAERTGGSVSTLTIQRTQQEDSAVYLCASSRQGSIQYFGAGTRLSVL.